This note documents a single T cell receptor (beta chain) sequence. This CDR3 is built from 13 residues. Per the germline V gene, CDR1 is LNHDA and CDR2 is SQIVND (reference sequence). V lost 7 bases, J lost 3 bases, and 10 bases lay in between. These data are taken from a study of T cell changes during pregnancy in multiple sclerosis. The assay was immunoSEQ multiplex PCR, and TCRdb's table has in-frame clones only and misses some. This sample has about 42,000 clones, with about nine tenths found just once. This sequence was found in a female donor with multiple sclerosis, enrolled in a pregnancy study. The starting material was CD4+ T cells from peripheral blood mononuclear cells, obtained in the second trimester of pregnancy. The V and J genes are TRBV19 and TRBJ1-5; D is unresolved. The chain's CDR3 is CASTRDINQPQHF. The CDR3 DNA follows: TGTGCCAGTACCAGAGACATCAATCAGCCCCAGCATTTT.